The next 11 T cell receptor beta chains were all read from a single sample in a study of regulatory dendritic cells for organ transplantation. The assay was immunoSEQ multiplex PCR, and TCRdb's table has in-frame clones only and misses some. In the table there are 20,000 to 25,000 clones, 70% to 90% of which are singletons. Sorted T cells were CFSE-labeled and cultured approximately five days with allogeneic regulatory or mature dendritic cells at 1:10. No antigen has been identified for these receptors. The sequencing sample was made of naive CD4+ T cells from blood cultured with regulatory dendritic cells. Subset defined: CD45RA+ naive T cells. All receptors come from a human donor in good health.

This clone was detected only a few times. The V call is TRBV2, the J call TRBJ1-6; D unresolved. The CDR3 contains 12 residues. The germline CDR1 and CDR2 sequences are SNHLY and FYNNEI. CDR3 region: CASARFNSPLHF. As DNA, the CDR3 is TGTGCTTCGGCCCGTTTTAATTCACCCCTCCACTTT.

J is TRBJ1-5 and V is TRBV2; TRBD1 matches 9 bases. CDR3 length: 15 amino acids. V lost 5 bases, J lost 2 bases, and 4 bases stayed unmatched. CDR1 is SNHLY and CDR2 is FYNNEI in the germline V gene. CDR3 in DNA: TGTGCCAGCAGTACGGACAGGGGAGGCAATCAGCCCCAGCATTTT. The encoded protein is CASSTDRGGNQPQHF.

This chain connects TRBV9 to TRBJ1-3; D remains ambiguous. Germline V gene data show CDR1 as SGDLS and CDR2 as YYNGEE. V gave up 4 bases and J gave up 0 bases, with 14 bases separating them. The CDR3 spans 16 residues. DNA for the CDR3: TGTGCCAGCAGCCCCCTGTTTTCTGGCTCTGGAAACACCATATATTTT. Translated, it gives CASSPLFSGSGNTIYF.

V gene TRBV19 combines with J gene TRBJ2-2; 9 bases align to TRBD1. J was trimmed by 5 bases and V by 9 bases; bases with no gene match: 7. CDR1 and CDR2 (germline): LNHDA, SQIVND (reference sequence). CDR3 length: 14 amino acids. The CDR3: CASVPDRGTGELFF. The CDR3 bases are TGTGCCAGCGTGCCGGACAGGGGTACCGGGGAGCTGTTTTTT.

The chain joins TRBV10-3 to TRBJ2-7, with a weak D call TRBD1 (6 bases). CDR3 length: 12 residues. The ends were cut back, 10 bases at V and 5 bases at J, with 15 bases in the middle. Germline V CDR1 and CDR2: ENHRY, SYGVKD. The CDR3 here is CATQQGADEQYF. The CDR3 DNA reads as TGTGCCACCCAACAGGGTGCGGACGAGCAGTACTTC.

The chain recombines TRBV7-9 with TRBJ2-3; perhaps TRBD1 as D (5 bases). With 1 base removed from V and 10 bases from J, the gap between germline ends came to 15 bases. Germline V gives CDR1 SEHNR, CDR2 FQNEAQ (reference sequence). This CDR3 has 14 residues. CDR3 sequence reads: CASSLDSRADSQYF. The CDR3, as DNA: TGTGCCAGCAGCTTAGATAGCAGGGCCGATTCGCAGTATTTT. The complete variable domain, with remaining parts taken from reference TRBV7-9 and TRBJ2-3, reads DTGVSQNPRHKITKRGQNVTFRCDPISEHNRLYWYRQTLGQGPEFLTYFQNEAQLEKSRLLSDRFSAERPKGSFSTLEIQRTEQGDSAMYLCASSLDSRADSQYFGPGTRLTVL.

CDR3 residues: CASSLTGEPYNSPLHF. CDR3 sequence (DNA): TGCGCCAGCAGCCTAACAGGGGAGCCCTATAATTCACCCCTCCACTTT. V usage is TRBV5-1 and J usage is TRBJ1-6; 7 bases fit TRBD1. This CDR3 is 16 amino acids long. CDR1 is SGHRS, CDR2 YFSETQ, per germline. With 4 bases clipped from V and 2 bases from J, the junction kept 6 bases outside the gene matches.

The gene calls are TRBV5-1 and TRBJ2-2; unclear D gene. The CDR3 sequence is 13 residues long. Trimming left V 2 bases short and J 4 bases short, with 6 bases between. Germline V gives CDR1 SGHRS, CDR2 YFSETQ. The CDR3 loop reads CASSFDPTGELFF. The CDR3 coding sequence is TGCGCCAGCAGCTTCGATCCCACCGGGGAGCTGTTTTTT.

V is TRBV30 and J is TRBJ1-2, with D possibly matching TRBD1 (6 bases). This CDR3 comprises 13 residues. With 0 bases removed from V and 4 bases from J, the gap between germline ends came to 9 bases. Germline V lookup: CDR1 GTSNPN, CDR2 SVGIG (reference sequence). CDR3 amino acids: CAWSVGGVYGYTF. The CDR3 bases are TGTGCCTGGAGTGTGGGGGGCGTCTATGGCTACACCTTC.

The CDR3 region has the DNA TGTGCCTGGAGTGGAGGGGCGAGTGAAAAACTGTTTTTT. Translating it yields CAWSGGASEKLFF. The chain combines TRBV30 with TRBJ1-4; the D gene is possibly TRBD1 (5 bases). CDR1 and CDR2 (germline): GTSNPN, SVGIG (reference sequence). V lost 1 base and J lost 7, with 10 bases in between. The CDR3 runs to 13 residues.

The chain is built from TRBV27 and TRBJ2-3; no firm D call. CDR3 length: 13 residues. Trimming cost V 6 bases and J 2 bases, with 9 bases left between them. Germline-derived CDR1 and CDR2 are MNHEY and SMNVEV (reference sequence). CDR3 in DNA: TGTGCCAGCAGGTTAGACGCCACAGATACGCAGTATTTT. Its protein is CASRLDATDTQYF.